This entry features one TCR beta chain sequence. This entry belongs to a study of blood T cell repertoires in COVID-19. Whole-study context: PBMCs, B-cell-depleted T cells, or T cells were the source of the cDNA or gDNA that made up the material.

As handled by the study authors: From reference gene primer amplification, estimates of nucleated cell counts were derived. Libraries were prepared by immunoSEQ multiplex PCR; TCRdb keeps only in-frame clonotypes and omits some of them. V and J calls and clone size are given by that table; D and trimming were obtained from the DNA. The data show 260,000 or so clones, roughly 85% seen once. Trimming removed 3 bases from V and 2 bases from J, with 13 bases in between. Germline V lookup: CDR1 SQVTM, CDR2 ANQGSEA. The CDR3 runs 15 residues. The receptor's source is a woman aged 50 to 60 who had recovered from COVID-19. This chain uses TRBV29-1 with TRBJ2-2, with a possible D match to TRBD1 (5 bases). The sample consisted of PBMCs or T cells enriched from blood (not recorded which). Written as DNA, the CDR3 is TGCAGCGTTGACTCTGGTAGGGGCAACACCGGGGAGCTGTTTTTT. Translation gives CSVDSGRGNTGELFF.